This passage covers 20 T cell receptor beta chains from one sample sequenced in a study of shared clonotypes between healthy human individuals. The assay was immunoSEQ multiplex PCR, and TCRdb's table has in-frame clones only and misses some. The table shows a few million clones, with around nine tenths occurring only once. The sequencing input was naive CD4+ T cells sorted from blood. Subset meaning: CD45RA+ positively selected. Receptors were obtained from a young man in good health.

The genes are TRBV4-3 and TRBJ1-6; 7 nucleotides align to TRBD1. Germline V gene lookup returns CDR1 LGHNA and CDR2 YSLEER. This CDR3 contains 16 residues. V lost 2 bases to trimming and J lost 4 bases; unmatched junction nucleotides: 5. Here the CDR3 reads CASSQSPGQYNSPLHF. DNA of the CDR3: TGCGCCAGCAGCCAATCACCGGGACAGTATAATTCACCCCTCCACTTT.

This clone was seen a few times. V gene TRBV4-3 combines with J gene TRBJ1-1; 7 bases map to TRBD1. J lost 3 bases, V lost 3 bases, and 10 bases had no gene match. This CDR3 comprises 16 residues. Germline V gene sequence: CDR1 LGHNA, CDR2 YSLEER. CDR3 in amino acids: CASSQAIGQVDTEAFF. The DNA for the CDR3 is TGCGCCAGCAGCCAGGCCATTGGACAGGTGGACACTGAAGCTTTCTTT.

Notes on this clone: The same CDR3 also results from other DNA sequences found in this sample. The chain recombines TRBV6-1 with TRBJ2-3; D ambiguous. V was clipped by 2 bases and J by 1 base, with 4 bases between them. This CDR3 spans 13 amino acids. The germline gives CDR1 MNHNS, CDR2 SASEGT. DNA of the CDR3: TGTGCCAGCAGTGAACCGGGCACAGATACGCAGTATTTT. Residues: CASSEPGTDTQYF.

The J gene is TRBJ2-3, the V gene TRBV7-3; possible D gene TRBD1, 6 bases. Trimming stripped 5 bases from V and 5 bases from J, with 17 bases between. This CDR3 region has 15 residues. CDR1 is SGHTA and CDR2 is FQGTGA in the germline V gene. This chain's CDR3 is CASSGPGAAIDTQYF. The CDR3 coding sequence is TGTGCCAGCAGCGGGCCAGGGGCCGCAATAGATACGCAGTATTTT.

The chain uses TRBV4-3 and TRBJ2-1, with 7 bases aligning to TRBD2. Trimming removed 1 base from V and 9 bases from J; junction bases left unmatched: 15. Germline V CDR1 and CDR2: LGHNA, YSLEER. The CDR3 extends over 17 amino acids. CDR3 loop: CASSQVGRGQASSEQFF. The CDR3, as DNA: TGCGCCAGCAGCCAAGTTGGGAGGGGCCAAGCCAGCAGTGAGCAGTTCTTC.

J is TRBJ2-7 and V is TRBV10-3; D may be TRBD1 or TRBD2 (6 bases each). The CDR3 sequence is 11 residues long. Germline-derived CDR1 and CDR2 are ENHRY and SYGVKD. Trimming left V 6 bases short and J 7 bases short, with 10 bases between. CDR3: CAIRTGGEQYF. CDR3 DNA sequence: TGTGCCATCAGGACAGGAGGGGAGCAGTACTTC.

The rearrangement joins TRBV9 to TRBJ2-3; 15 bases map to TRBD2. The V and J ends lost 3 bases and 6 bases, in that order; junction bases with no gene match: 11. From germline, CDR1 is SGDLS and CDR2 YYNGEE. This CDR3 spans 18 amino acids. The CDR3 DNA follows: TGTGCCAGCAGCGCCGGGACTAGCGGGGGGTCGGGCTTGGATACGCAGTATTTT. This gives the protein CASSAGTSGGSGLDTQYF.

The rearrangement links TRBV6-1 to TRBJ2-1; 16 nucleotides align to TRBD2. V was clipped by 2 bases and J by 2 bases; unmatched bases: 9. CDR1 and CDR2 from the germline V gene are MNHNS and SASEGT. This CDR3 region has 20 residues. The CDR3 DNA sequence: TGTGCCAGCAGTGAACGTCCGGGACTAGCGGGAGGGCGCACCTACAATGAGCAGTTCTTC. Protein product: CASSERPGLAGGRTYNEQFF.

The genes are TRBV14 and TRBJ2-7; TRBD1 matches 9 bases. The V gene's germline CDR1 is SGHDN and CDR2 FVKESK. With V trimmed by 2 bases and J by 3 bases, 8 bases remained unmatched. The CDR3 is 16 amino acids. CDR3 loop: CASSQILGQGNYEQYF. The CDR3 coding sequence is TGTGCCAGCAGCCAAATTCTGGGACAGGGTAACTACGAGCAGTACTTC.

The J gene is TRBJ1-4, the V gene TRBV6-1, with 8 bases fitting TRBD1. The CDR3 runs to 14 residues. Per germline, CDR1 MNHNS and CDR2 SASEGT. V shed 3 bases and J 10 bases; nucleotides not matched to a gene: 7. The CDR3 DNA follows: TGTGCCAGCAGTGACCGGGACAGGCTCCCAAAACTGTTTTTT. Its protein product is CASSDRDRLPKLFF.

The chain combines TRBV6-5 with TRBJ1-2; the D is unclear. V lost 0 bases and J lost 8, with 10 bases in between. This CDR3 is 13 amino acids long. Looked up from germline, CDR1 is MNHEY and CDR2 is SVGAGI. For the CDR3, the DNA is TGTGCCAGCAGTTACTCGTCGGAGGTGGGCTACACCTTC. The encoded protein is CASSYSSEVGYTF.

The chain uses TRBV10-3 and TRBJ2-5; D perhaps matches TRBD2 (6 bases). CDR3 size: 15 residues. Deletions cut 6 bases from V and 3 bases from J, with 17 bases between. Germline loops: CDR1 ENHRY, CDR2 SYGVKD. CDR3 sequence: CAISATGSYKETQYF. The CDR3 DNA reads TGTGCCATCAGCGCTACCGGGAGTTACAAAGAGACCCAGTACTTC.

This sequence joins TRBV6-5 and TRBJ1-2, with D unclear. Per the germline V gene, CDR1 is MNHEY and CDR2 is SVGAGI. V lost 5 bases, J lost 1 base, and 8 bases lay in between. The CDR3 is 13 residues long. CDR3 coding DNA: TGTGCCAGCAGTCGTAGAGTTAACTATGGCTACACCTTC. The encoded protein is CASSRRVNYGYTF.

The chain joins TRBV6-1 to TRBJ1-2; D may be TRBD1 (6 bases). The germline gives CDR1 MNHNS, CDR2 SASEGT. V was trimmed by 0 bases and J by 7 bases, leaving 21 bases between them. This CDR3 spans 17 amino acids. In nucleotides, the CDR3 is TGTGCCAGCAGTGAAGCGCTTCGACGGGGGGCTTCATCTGGCTACACCTTC. Residues: CASSEALRRGASSGYTF.

A word on this clone: The same CDR3 also results from other DNA sequences found in this sample. This rearrangement joins TRBV6-5 to TRBJ1-3; the D gene is possibly TRBD1 (6 bases). Trimming removed 5 bases at V and 3 bases at J, with 8 bases between. This CDR3 contains 13 residues. CDR1 and CDR2 from the germline V gene are MNHEY and SVGAGI. For the CDR3, the DNA is TGTGCCAGCAGTAGGACAGTTGGAAACACCATATATTTT. It yields the protein CASSRTVGNTIYF.

About this clone: Other DNA sequences within the sample encode an identical CDR3. The chain links TRBV28 to TRBJ1-2; D remains unclear. There are 18 residues in the CDR3. Germline V gene sequence: CDR1 MDHEN, CDR2 SYDVKM. The V end was cut by 4 bases, the J end by 1 base, with 22 bases between. The CDR3 DNA follows: TGTGCCAGCAGTTCCTCACTTGCCGGGAGCCCAGATAACTATGGCTACACCTTC. This sequence encodes CASSSSLAGSPDNYGYTF.

The chain is built from TRBV6-5 and TRBJ2-7, with 12 bases lining up with TRBD2. This CDR3 has 16 residues. Germline CDR1 reads MNHEY; CDR2 reads SVGAGI. The V gene end was trimmed by 1 base and the J gene end by 7 bases; junction bases not matched to a gene: 8. CDR3 in DNA: TGTGCCAGCAGTTACTTGACTAGCGGGAGTCGATGGGAGCAGTACTTC. It is translated as CASSYLTSGSRWEQYF.

The rearrangement links TRBV6-5 to TRBJ1-3; TRBD1 aligns across 8 bases. The CDR3 runs 14 residues. Germline CDR1 reads MNHEY; CDR2 reads SVGAGI. Losses at the gene ends were 6 bases for V and 2 bases for J; bases not matched to a gene: 3. The CDR3 DNA reads as TGTGCCAGCAGACGGACAGGGACTGGAAACACCATATATTTT. Translated: CASRRTGTGNTIYF.

V gene TRBV29-1 combines with J gene TRBJ2-5, with 9 positions matching TRBD2. The germline gives CDR1 SQVTM, CDR2 ANQGSEA. CDR3 length equals 12 residues. The J segment lost 11 bases and the V segment lost 7 bases, leaving 11 bases of the junction unmatched. The CDR3 protein is CSAKAGGPEQYF. The CDR3 nucleotides read TGCAGCGCCAAAGCGGGAGGTCCGGAGCAGTACTTC.

V gene TRBV18 combines with J gene TRBJ1-1; 9 nucleotides line up with TRBD1. J gave up 10 bases and V 4 bases, and 7 bases lay outside the gene matches. The CDR3 has 13 residues. Germline V lookup: CDR1 KGHSH, CDR2 LQKENI. The DNA of the CDR3 is TGTGCCAGCTCACTGGGGGACAGGGAGCGAGCTTTCTTT. Protein sequence: CASSLGDRERAFF.